The 19 T cell receptor beta chains below come from one sample, sequenced in a study of T cell repertoires in cytomegalovirus infection. TCRdb re-called the reads through MiXCR, storing one row per CDR3 protein. The sample includes over 300,000 distinct CDR3 sequences, 15% to 20% seen only once; the top ten take around 12%. Sample: PBMCs. The receptors derive from a human donor in good health (CMV status not recorded). Some clones in this sample may be carry-over from other donors' samples.

There are a few counts of this clonotype. The chain links TRBV24-1 to TRBJ2-1, with TRBD2 matching 11 bases. V was clipped by 6 bases and J by 3 bases; unmatched bases: 9. CDR1 and CDR2 from the germline V gene are KGHDR and SFDVKD. The CDR3 is 17 residues long. The DNA for the CDR3 is TGTGCCACCAGTCCACCTTCCGGGACTAGCGGCTACAATGAGCAGTTCTTC. This codes for CATSPPSGTSGYNEQFF.

This clonotype came up a few times. J is TRBJ1-3 and V is TRBV20-1, with D maybe TRBD1 (5 bases). The V end was cut by 3 bases, the J end by 0 bases, with 9 bases between. Looked up from germline, CDR1 is DFQATT and CDR2 is SNEGSKA (reference sequence). This CDR3 is built from 14 residues. CDR3 region: CSARDTLSGNTIYF. CDR3 bases: TGCAGTGCTAGGGACACGCTCTCTGGAAACACCATATATTTT.

V and J are TRBV7-9 and TRBJ2-3, with a possible D match to TRBD2 (7 bases). V was clipped by 5 bases and J by 1 base, with 16 bases between them. CDR1 and CDR2 (germline): SEHNR, FQNEAQ (reference sequence). This CDR3 is built from 16 residues. The CDR3 sequence is CASSPMGGQGTDTQYF. CDR3 nucleotides: TGTGCCAGCAGCCCTATGGGGGGGCAGGGCACAGATACGCAGTATTTT. Supplemented by reference TRBV7-9 and TRBJ2-3, the full variable domain reads DTGVSQNPRHKITKRGQNVTFRCDPISEHNRLYWYRQTLGQGPEFLTYFQNEAQLEKSRLLSDRFSAERPKGSFSTLEIQRTEQGDSAMYLCASSPMGGQGTDTQYFGPGTRLTVL.

This clonotype appeared many times. The genes are TRBV2 and TRBJ2-3; D assignment may be TRBD1 or TRBD2 (5 bases each). Looked up from germline, CDR1 is SNHLY and CDR2 is FYNNEI. The CDR3 is 14 amino acids. Deletions cut 6 bases from V and 0 bases from J, with 10 bases between. The CDR3 here is CASSGTLSTDTQYF. The CDR3 coding sequence is TGTGCCAGCAGCGGGACGCTTAGCACAGATACGCAGTATTTT.

The chain joins TRBV3-1 to TRBJ1-3; D is perhaps TRBD1 (5 bases). Germline-derived CDR1 and CDR2 are LGHDT and YNNKEL (reference sequence). The CDR3 totals 16 residues. V was trimmed by 5 bases and J by 0 bases, leaving 14 bases between them. CDR3 sequence reads: CASSVNRQRSGNTIYF. CDR3 nucleotide sequence: TGTGCCAGCAGCGTAAACAGGCAGCGCTCTGGAAACACCATATATTTT.

This clonotype was recorded a few times. The V call is TRBV4-3, the J call TRBJ1-1; D ambiguous. Per germline, CDR1 LGHNA and CDR2 YSLEER. Trimming left V 1 base short and J 4 bases short, with 10 bases between. CDR3 length: 14 residues. The CDR3 nucleotides are TGCGCCAGCAGCCAAGCTTGGAAGGGCACTGAAGCTTTCTTT. It yields the protein CASSQAWKGTEAFF.

This clonotype has a count of ten or more. The chain recombines TRBV28 with TRBJ1-6, with D possibly matching TRBD1 (6 bases). The CDR3 consists of 13 residues. Trimming removed 6 bases at V and 10 bases at J, with 13 bases between. Germline-derived CDR1 and CDR2 are MDHEN and SYDVKM. CDR3 nucleotides: TGTGCCAGCAGCCAAACAGGGAACTCACCCCTCCACTTT. It codes for CASSQTGNSPLHF.

The chain carries TRBV20-1 and TRBJ2-1; D unclear. Trimming left V 2 bases short and J 6 bases short, with 5 bases between. Germline CDR1 DFQATT, CDR2 SNEGSKA (reference sequence). The CDR3 consists of 11 residues. DNA for the CDR3: TGCAGTGCTAGACACGGCAATGAGCAGTTCTTC. Translating gives CSARHGNEQFF.

The sample holds many counts of this clonotype. This sequence joins TRBV19 and TRBJ1-2, with D unclear. Germline lookup yields CDR1 LNHDA and CDR2 SQIVND (reference sequence). V was cut by 7 bases and J by 2 bases, with 14 bases left in between. This CDR3 is 14 amino acids long. CDR3 in amino acids: CASNPDVGNYGYTF. CDR3 nucleotides: TGTGCCAGTAATCCCGATGTCGGAAACTATGGCTACACCTTC.

The V call is TRBV5-4, the J call TRBJ2-5; 7 nucleotides align to TRBD1. Germline V gene lookup returns CDR1 SGHNT and CDR2 YYREEE (reference sequence). CDR3 size: 14 residues. V lost 1 base, J lost 5 bases, and 5 bases stayed unmatched. The CDR3 DNA is TGTGCCAGCAGCTTGTTAGGGGGCTCGGAGACCCAGTACTTC. It translates to CASSLLGGSETQYF.

V usage is TRBV4-1 and J usage is TRBJ2-1; a possible D gene is TRBD2 (6 bases). The germline V gene encodes CDR1 MGHRA and CDR2 YSYEKL. This CDR3 contains 15 residues. Trimming took 1 base from V and 0 from J, leaving 7 bases between them. The CDR3 coding sequence is TGCGCCAGCAGCCAAGTGGGACTCTCCTACAATGAGCAGTTCTTC. Its protein product is CASSQVGLSYNEQFF.

The J gene is TRBJ2-7, the V gene TRBV4-3, with 7 bases matching TRBD1. The germline V gene encodes CDR1 LGHNA and CDR2 YSLEER. This CDR3 has 14 residues. The junction had 3 bases not matched to a gene; V was cut back by 0 bases and J by 4 bases. In DNA, the CDR3 is TGCGCCAGCAGCCAAGACGGGACAGAGTACGAGCAGTACTTC. As protein: CASSQDGTEYEQYF.

This clonotype occurred a few times. V is TRBV27 and J is TRBJ1-2; D perhaps matches TRBD1 (6 bases). The V and J ends lost 6 bases and 0 bases respectively, with 11 bases between them. Per germline, CDR1 MNHEY and CDR2 SMNVEV (reference sequence). The CDR3 covers 14 residues. CDR3 region: CASRTGIANYGYTF. In DNA, the CDR3 is TGTGCCAGCAGAACAGGGATAGCTAACTATGGCTACACCTTC.

This clonotype was seen ten or more times. J is TRBJ2-2 and V is TRBV7-2, with D possibly TRBD2 on 5 matching bases. The CDR3 covers 14 residues. The V end was cut by 5 bases, the J end by 6 bases, with 13 bases between. The germline V gene has CDR1 SGHTA and CDR2 FQGNSA. Here the CDR3 DNA reads TGTGCCAGCAGCCGTAATCAGAGGGCCGGGGAGCTGTTTTTT. This translates into CASSRNQRAGELFF.

The V gene is TRBV7-8, the J gene TRBJ1-2; D is unresolved. Germline loops: CDR1 SGHVS, CDR2 FQNEAQ. With 0 bases removed from V and 8 bases from J, the gap between germline ends came to 13 bases. The CDR3 sequence is 14 residues long. CDR3 sequence: CASSLADGVRGYTF. The CDR3 DNA reads as TGTGCCAGCAGCTTAGCGGACGGGGTCCGGGGCTACACCTTC.

The sample holds a few counts of this clonotype. The V gene is TRBV25-1, the J gene TRBJ1-4, with D tentatively TRBD1 (6 bases). The germline gives CDR1 MGHDK, CDR2 SYGVNS. This CDR3 contains 14 residues. Trimming shortened V by 3 bases and J by 7 bases, and 12 bases separated the two germline ends. The CDR3 DNA reads TGTGCCAGCAGTGACCCGTCAGGGGTTGAAAAACTGTTTTTT. Protein: CASSDPSGVEKLFF.

This clonotype was detected only a few times. The rearrangement uses TRBV5-1 and TRBJ2-7; possibly TRBD1 for D (6 bases). V was clipped by 2 bases and J by 3 bases, with 12 bases between them. Germline values: CDR1 SGHRS, CDR2 YFSETQ. The CDR3 consists of 14 residues. In nucleotides, the CDR3 is TGCGCCAGCAGCTTAGACACAGGGTACTACGAGCAGTACTTC. Translation: CASSLDTGYYEQYF. Variable domain in full (rest from reference TRBV5-1 and TRBJ2-7): KAGVTQTPRYLIKTRGQQVTLSCSPISGHRSVSWYQQTPGQGLQFLFEYFSETQRNKGNFPGRFSGRQFSNSRSEMNVSTLELGDSALYLCASSLDTGYYEQYFGPGTRLTVT.

This clonotype has just a few counts. The chain has TRBV10-3 and TRBJ2-3; the match to TRBD2 covers 10 bases. The germline V gene encodes CDR1 ENHRY and CDR2 SYGVKD. V shed 5 bases, J shed 1 base, and the junction held 3 bases outside the gene matches. The CDR3 runs to 15 residues. This CDR3 is CAISLAGAGTDTQYF. CDR3 nucleotides: TGTGCCATCAGTCTAGCGGGGGCCGGCACAGATACGCAGTATTTT.

The sample holds a few counts of this clonotype. The chain has TRBV4-1 and TRBJ2-4; D uncertain. Deletions cut 0 bases from V and 7 bases from J, with 19 bases between. Germline CDR1 reads MGHRA; CDR2 reads YSYEKL. The CDR3 contains 17 residues. The CDR3, as DNA: TGCGCCAGCAGCCAAGAAAGCCCGACGAGCTATCGGAACATTCAGTACTTC. It codes for CASSQESPTSYRNIQYF.